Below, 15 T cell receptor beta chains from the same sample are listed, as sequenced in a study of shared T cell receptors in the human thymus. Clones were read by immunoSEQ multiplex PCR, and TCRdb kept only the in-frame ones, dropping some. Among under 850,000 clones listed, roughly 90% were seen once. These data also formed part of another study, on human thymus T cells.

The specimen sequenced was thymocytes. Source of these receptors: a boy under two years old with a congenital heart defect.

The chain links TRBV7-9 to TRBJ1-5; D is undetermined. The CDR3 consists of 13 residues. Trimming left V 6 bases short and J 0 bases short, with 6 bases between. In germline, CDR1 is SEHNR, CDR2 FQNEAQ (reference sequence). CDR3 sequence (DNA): TGTGCCAGCAGTCCTAATAGCAATCAGCCCCAGCATTTT. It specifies CASSPNSNQPQHF.

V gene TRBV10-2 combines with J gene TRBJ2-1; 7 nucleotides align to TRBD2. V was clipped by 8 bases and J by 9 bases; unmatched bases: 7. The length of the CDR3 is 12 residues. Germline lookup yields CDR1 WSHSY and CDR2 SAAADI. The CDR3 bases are TGCGCCAGCCGACTAGCAAAGTCTGAGCAGTTCTTC. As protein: CASRLAKSEQFF.

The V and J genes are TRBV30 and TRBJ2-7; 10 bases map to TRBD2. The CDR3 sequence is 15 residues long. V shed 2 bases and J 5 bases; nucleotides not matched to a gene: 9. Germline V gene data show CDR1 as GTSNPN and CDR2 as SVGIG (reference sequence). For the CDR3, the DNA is TGTGCCTGGAGTTCCCTAGCGGGAGTAAGCGACGAGCAGTACTTC. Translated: CAWSSLAGVSDEQYF.

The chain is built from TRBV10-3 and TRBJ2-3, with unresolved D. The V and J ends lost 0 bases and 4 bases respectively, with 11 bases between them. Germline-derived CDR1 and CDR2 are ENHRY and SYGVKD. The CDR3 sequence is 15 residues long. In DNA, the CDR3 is TGTGCCATCAGTGAGTCAGTGAGAGCGCCAGATACGCAGTATTTT. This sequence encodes CAISESVRAPDTQYF.

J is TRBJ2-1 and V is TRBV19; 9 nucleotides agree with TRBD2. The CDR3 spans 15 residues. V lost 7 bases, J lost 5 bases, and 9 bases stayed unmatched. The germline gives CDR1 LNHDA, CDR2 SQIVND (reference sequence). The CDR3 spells CASMIAGGSHNEQFF. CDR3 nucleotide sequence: TGTGCCAGTATGATTGCGGGAGGGAGCCACAATGAGCAGTTCTTC.

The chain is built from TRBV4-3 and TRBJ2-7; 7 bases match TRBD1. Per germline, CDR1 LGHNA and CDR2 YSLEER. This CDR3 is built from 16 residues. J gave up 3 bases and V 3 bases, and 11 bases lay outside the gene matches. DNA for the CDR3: TGCGCCAGCAGCCACGCGGCAAACAGGGGAAACTACGAGCAGTACTTC. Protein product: CASSHAANRGNYEQYF.

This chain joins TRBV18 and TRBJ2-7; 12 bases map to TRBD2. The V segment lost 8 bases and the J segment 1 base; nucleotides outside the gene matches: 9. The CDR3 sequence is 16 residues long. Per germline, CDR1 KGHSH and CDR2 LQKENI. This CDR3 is CASPGTSGLMSYEQYF. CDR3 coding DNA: TGTGCCAGCCCCGGGACTAGCGGGTTGATGTCCTACGAGCAGTACTTC.

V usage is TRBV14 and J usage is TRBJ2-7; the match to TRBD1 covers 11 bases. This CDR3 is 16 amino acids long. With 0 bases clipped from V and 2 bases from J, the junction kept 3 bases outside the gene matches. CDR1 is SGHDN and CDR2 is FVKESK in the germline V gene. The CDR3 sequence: CASSQDGQGATYEQYF. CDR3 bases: TGTGCCAGCAGCCAAGATGGACAGGGGGCGACCTACGAGCAGTACTTC.

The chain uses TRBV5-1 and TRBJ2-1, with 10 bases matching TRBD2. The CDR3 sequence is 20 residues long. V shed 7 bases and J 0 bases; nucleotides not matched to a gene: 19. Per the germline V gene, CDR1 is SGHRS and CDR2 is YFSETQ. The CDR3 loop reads CASATLLTSGRWSSYNEQFF. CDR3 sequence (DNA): TGCGCCAGCGCCACGCTCCTGACTAGCGGGCGCTGGAGCTCCTACAATGAGCAGTTCTTC.

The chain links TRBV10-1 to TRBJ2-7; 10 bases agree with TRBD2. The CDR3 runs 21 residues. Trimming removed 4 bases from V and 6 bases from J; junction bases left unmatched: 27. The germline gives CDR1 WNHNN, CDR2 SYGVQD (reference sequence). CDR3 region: CASSGCPLEIGLAVPMCEQYF. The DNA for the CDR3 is TGCGCCAGCAGTGGATGCCCTCTGGAAATTGGACTAGCGGTCCCCATGTGCGAGCAGTACTTC.

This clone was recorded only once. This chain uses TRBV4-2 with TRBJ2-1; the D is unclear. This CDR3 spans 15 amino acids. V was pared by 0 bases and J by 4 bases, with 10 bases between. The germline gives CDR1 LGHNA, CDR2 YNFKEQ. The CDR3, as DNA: TGTGCCAGCAGCCAAGAAGAGGTTTCGTACAATGAGCAGTTCTTC. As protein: CASSQEEVSYNEQFF.

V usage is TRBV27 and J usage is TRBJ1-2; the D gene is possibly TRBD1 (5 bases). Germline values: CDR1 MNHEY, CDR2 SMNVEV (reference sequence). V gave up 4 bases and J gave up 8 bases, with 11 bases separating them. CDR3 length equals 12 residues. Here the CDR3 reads CASSSGDGGYTF. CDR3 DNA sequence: TGTGCCAGCAGTTCGGGGGACGGAGGCTACACCTTC.

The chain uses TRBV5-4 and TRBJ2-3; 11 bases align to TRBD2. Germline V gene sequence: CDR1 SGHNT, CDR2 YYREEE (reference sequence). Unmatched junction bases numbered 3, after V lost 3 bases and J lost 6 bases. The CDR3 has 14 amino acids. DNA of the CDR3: TGTGCCAGCAGCTCTAGCGGGAGGACGGATACGCAGTATTTT. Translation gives CASSSSGRTDTQYF.

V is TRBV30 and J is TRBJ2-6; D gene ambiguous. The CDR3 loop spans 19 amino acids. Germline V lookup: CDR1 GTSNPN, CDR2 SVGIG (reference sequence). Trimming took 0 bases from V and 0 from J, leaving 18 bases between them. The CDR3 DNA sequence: TGTGCCTGGAGTGTGGGCAGAGCCTTGTTTTTCTCTGGGGCCAACGTCCTGACTTTC. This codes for CAWSVGRALFFSGANVLTF. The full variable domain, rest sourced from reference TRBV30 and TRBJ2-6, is SQTIHQWPATLVQPVGSPLSLECTVEGTSNPNLYWYRQAAGRGLQLLFYSVGIGQISSEVPQNLSASRPQDRQFILSSKKLLLSDSGFYLCAWSVGRALFFSGANVLTFGAGSRLTVL.

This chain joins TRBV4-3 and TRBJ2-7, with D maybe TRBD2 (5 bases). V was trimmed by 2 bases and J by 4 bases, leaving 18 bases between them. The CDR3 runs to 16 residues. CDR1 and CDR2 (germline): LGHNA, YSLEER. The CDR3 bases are TGCGCCAGCAGCCAATCCCGTCGGGGAAGGGTTTACGAGCAGTACTTC. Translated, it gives CASSQSRRGRVYEQYF.